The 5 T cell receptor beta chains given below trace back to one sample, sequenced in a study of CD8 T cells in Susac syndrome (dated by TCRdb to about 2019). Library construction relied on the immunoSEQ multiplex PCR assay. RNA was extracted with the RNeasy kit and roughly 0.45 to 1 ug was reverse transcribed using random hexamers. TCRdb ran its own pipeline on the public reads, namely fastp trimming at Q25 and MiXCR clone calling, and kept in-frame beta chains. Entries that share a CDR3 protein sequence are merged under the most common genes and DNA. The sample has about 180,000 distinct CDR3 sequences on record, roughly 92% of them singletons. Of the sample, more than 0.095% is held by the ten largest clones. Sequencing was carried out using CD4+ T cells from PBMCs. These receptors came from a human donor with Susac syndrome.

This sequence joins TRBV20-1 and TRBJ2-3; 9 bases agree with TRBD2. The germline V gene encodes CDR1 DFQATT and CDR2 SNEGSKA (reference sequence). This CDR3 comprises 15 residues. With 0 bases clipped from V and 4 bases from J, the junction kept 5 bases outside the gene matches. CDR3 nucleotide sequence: TGCAGTGCTAGAGATGGCGGGGGGGCGGCAGATACGCAGTATTTT. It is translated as CSARDGGGAADTQYF.

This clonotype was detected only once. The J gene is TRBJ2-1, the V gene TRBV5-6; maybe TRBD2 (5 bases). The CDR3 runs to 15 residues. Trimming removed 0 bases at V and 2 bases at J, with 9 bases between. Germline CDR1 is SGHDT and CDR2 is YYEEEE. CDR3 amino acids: CASSLASGPYNEQFF. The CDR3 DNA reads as TGTGCCAGCAGCTTGGCAAGCGGCCCCTACAATGAGCAGTTCTTC.

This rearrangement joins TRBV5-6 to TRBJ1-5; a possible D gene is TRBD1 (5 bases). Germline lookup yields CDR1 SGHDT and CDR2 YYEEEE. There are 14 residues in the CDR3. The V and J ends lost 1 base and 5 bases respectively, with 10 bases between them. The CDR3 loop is CASSLRDGYQPQHF. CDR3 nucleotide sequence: TGTGCCAGCAGCTTGCGGGACGGTTATCAGCCCCAGCATTTT.

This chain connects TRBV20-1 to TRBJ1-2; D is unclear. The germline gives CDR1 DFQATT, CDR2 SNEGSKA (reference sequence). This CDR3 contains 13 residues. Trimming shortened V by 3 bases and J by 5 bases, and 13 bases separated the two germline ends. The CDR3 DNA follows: TGCAGTGCTAGGGACCGAGGTTTTTATGGCTACACCTTC. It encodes CSARDRGFYGYTF.

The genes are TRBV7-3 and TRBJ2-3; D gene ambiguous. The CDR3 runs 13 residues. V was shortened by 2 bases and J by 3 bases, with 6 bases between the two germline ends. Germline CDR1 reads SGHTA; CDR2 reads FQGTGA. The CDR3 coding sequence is TGTGCCAGCAGCTTAGGTACGACAGATACGCAGTATTTT. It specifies CASSLGTTDTQYF.